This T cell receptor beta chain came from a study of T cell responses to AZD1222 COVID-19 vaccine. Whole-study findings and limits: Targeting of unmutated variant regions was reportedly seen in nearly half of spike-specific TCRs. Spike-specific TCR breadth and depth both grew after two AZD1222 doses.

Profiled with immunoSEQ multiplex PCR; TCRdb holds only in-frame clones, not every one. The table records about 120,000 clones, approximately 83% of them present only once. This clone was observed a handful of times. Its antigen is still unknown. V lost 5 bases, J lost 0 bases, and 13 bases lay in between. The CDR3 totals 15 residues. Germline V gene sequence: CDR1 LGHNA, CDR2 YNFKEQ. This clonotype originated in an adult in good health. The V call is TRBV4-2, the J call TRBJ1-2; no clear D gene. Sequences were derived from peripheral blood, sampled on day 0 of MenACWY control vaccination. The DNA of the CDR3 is TGTGCCAGCAGCGCCCAACCCCAGGCTAACTATGGCTACACCTTC. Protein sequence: CASSAQPQANYGYTF.